This T cell receptor beta chain was profiled in a study of blood T cells in healthy people across ages. Study-wide results and limits: The donors' CMV status was not determined, possibly confounding changes in expanded clonotypes. Investigators treated diversity estimates from one million T cells as underestimates. Naive CD4+ cells and diversity were both higher in long-lived donors than in aged donors.

A second roughly 6 to 12 cycle PCR used barcoded and J-beta primers. One entry per CDR3 protein, called by TCRdb with MiXCR from the 5' RACE reads. The sample holds 1.5 million or so distinct CDR3 sequences, 35% to 45% seen once. With respect to this clonotype: No antigen is known for it.

It was approximately 9 milliliters of peripheral blood that were drawn from each donor. The material sequenced was blood. The receptor was derived from a woman aged 18 to 35 in good health.

This CDR3 is CASSQEALSTDTQYF. In DNA form, the CDR3 reads TGCGCCAGCAGCCAAGAGGCACTCAGCACAGATACGCAGTATTTT. This chain joins TRBV4-3 and TRBJ2-3; D not certain. The CDR3 runs to 15 residues. Germline V gene data show CDR1 as LGHNA and CDR2 as YSLEER. V was pared by 0 bases and J by 0 bases, with 7 bases between.